A selection of T cell receptor beta chains follows, all from one sample in a study of blood T cell repertoires in COVID-19. Measured with immunoSEQ multiplex PCR; TCRdb has only the in-frame clones, and not every one. The sample shows roughly 160,000 clones, approximately 85% of them seen only once. Sequenced input: peripheral blood. All receptors derive from a woman in her forties or fifties with COVID-19, enrolled during active disease. The CDR3 runs from the conserved cysteine through the conserved F or W. The order of the fields is D gene, V gene, clone size, J gene, CDR3 protein, CDR3 DNA. The D gene is left open where the match is weak. Size values are once, few and many counts, or a class for expanded clones, and some rows have none.

D: .
V: TRBV6-5
size: .
J: TRBJ2-7
CDR3: CASTQGSALDEQYF
DNA: TGTGCCAGCACCCAGGGGAGTGCGTTGGATGAGCAGTACTTC

D: TRBD1
V: TRBV6-6
size: once
J: TRBJ1-2
CDR3: CASRNRGYGYTF
DNA: TGTGCCAGCAGAAACAGGGGCTATGGCTACACCTTC

D: TRBD1
V: TRBV19
size: .
J: TRBJ1-4
CDR3: CASSILDRGEKLFF
DNA: TGTGCCAGTAGTATATTGGACAGGGGTGAAAAACTGTTTTTT

D: TRBD2
V: TRBV6-1
size: once
J: TRBJ2-1
CDR3: CASSEPAETSHEQFF
DNA: TGTGCCAGCAGTGAACCAGCTGAGACTAGCCATGAGCAGTTCTTC

D: .
V: TRBV28
size: once
J: TRBJ1-4
CDR3: CASSGREFGEKLFF
DNA: TGTGCCAGCAGTGGCAGGGAATTTGGTGAAAAACTGTTTTTT

D: TRBD1
V: TRBV2
size: .
J: TRBJ1-5
CDR3: CASSELGQGDQPQHF
DNA: TGTGCCAGCAGTGAACTGGGACAGGGGGATCAGCCCCAGCATTTT

D: TRBD1
V: TRBV2
size: .
J: TRBJ2-1
CDR3: CASSQRTGNEQFF
DNA: TGTGCCAGCAGTCAAAGGACAGGCAATGAGCAGTTCTTC

D: .
V: TRBV5-4
size: .
J: TRBJ2-1
CDR3: CASSLAGDEQFF
DNA: TGTGCCAGCAGCTTGGCAGGGGACGAGCAGTTCTTC

D: .
V: TRBV10-3
size: .
J: TRBJ1-4
CDR3: CAISPSRGEVPGGNEKLFF
DNA: TGTGCCATCAGTCCTTCTCGGGGCGAGGTCCCCGGGGGAAATGAAAAACTGTTTTTT

D: .
V: TRBV12-3/TRBV12-4
size: .
J: TRBJ1-5
CDR3: CASSLWSQPQHF
DNA: TGTGCCAGCAGTTTATGGAGCCAGCCCCAGCATTTT

D: .
V: TRBV5-4
size: .
J: TRBJ2-3
CDR3: CATTTRDTQYF
DNA: TGTGCCACCACGACTAGGGATACGCAGTATTTT

D: .
V: TRBV29-1
size: .
J: TRBJ2-7
CDR3: CSVDSGNYEQYF
DNA: TGCAGCGTTGATTCAGGCAACTACGAGCAGTACTTC

D: .
V: TRBV6-2/TRBV6-3
size: .
J: TRBJ1-5
CDR3: CASSYEGTGIVPQHF
DNA: TGTGCCAGCAGTTACGAGGGGACTGGGATTGTGCCCCAGCATTTT

D: .
V: TRBV24-1
size: .
J: TRBJ2-1
CDR3: CATSALDGSSYNEQFF
DNA: TGTGCCACCAGTGCCTTGGACGGGAGCTCCTACAATGAGCAGTTCTTC

D: TRBD1
V: TRBV27
size: .
J: TRBJ1-1
CDR3: CASSLGQANTEAFF
DNA: TGTGCCAGCAGTCTGGGACAGGCGAACACTGAAGCTTTCTTT

D: TRBD1
V: TRBV18
size: .
J: TRBJ1-3
CDR3: CASSPYSSPTGNSGNTIYF
DNA: TGTGCCAGCTCCCCCTACTCCTCTCCGACAGGGAACTCTGGAAACACCATATATTTT

D: .
V: TRBV24-1
size: .
J: TRBJ1-5
CDR3: CATSDSGGDNQPQHF
DNA: TGTGCCACCAGTGATTCGGGGGGAGATAATCAGCCCCAGCATTTT

D: TRBD1
V: TRBV15
size: few
J: TRBJ2-1
CDR3: CATSAGTGKIHEQFF
DNA: TGTGCCACCAGCGCCGGGACAGGGAAAATCCATGAGCAGTTCTTC

D: TRBD1
V: TRBV6-1
size: .
J: TRBJ2-3
CDR3: CASSDRQGLFTDTQYF
DNA: TGTGCCAGCAGTGACCGACAGGGTCTCTTCACAGATACGCAGTATTTT

D: .
V: TRBV6-1
size: once
J: TRBJ1-6
CDR3: CASSELSNSPLHF
DNA: TGTGCCAGCAGTGAGCTCAGTAATTCACCCCTCCACTTT

D: .
V: TRBV5-6
size: .
J: TRBJ2-7
CDR3: CASSLAGLSYEQYF
DNA: TGTGCCAGCAGCCTTGCAGGGCTCTCCTACGAGCAGTACTTC

D: .
V: TRBV9
size: .
J: TRBJ2-7
CDR3: CASSVSPGGNEQYF
DNA: TGTGCCAGCAGCGTAAGTCCAGGGGGGAATGAGCAGTACTTC

D: .
V: TRBV7-9
size: .
J: TRBJ2-5
CDR3: CASSNYREETQYF
DNA: TGTGCCAGCAGCAATTACAGGGAAGAGACCCAGTACTTC

D: .
V: TRBV6-4
size: .
J: TRBJ2-3
CDR3: CASSAQGGPTSTDTQYF
DNA: TGTGCCAGCAGTGCACAAGGGGGACCAACTAGCACAGATACGCAGTATTTT

D: .
V: TRBV30
size: once
J: TRBJ2-3
CDR3: CAWRYTDTQYF
DNA: TGTGCCTGGCGGTACACAGATACGCAGTATTTT

D: TRBD1
V: TRBV3-1/TRBV3-2
size: .
J: TRBJ1-2
CDR3: CASSRDFRDSYGYTF
DNA: TGTGCCAGCAGCCGAGACTTCCGGGACAGCTATGGCTACACCTTC

D: TRBD1
V: TRBV6-1
size: .
J: TRBJ2-1
CDR3: CASSEVSWGTGRNEQFF
DNA: TGTGCCAGCAGTGAAGTGAGTTGGGGGACAGGGCGAAATGAGCAGTTCTTC

D: TRBD2
V: TRBV28
size: once
J: TRBJ2-4
CDR3: CASSSTLTGGPILIQYF
DNA: TGTGCCAGCAGTTCTACCCTAACGGGGGGGCCTATTCTCATTCAGTACTTC

D: .
V: TRBV4-1
size: once
J: TRBJ2-5
CDR3: CASSQVWQEETQYF
DNA: TGCGCCAGCAGCCAAGTCTGGCAGGAAGAGACCCAGTACTTC

D: .
V: TRBV11-3
size: .
J: TRBJ1-6
CDR3: CASSRSTSSPLHF
DNA: TGTGCCAGCAGCCGCTCCACGAGTTCACCCCTCCACTTT

D: TRBD2
V: TRBV9
size: .
J: TRBJ2-3
CDR3: CASSPRLAGATDTQYF
DNA: TGTGCCAGCAGCCCCAGACTAGCGGGGGCCACAGATACGCAGTATTTT

D: .
V: TRBV19
size: .
J: TRBJ1-1
CDR3: CASRGPQPNTEAFF
DNA: TGTGCCAGTAGGGGGCCGCAGCCCAACACTGAAGCTTTCTTT

D: TRBD1
V: TRBV5-1
size: .
J: TRBJ2-7
CDR3: CASSLDRQGAFEQYF
DNA: TGCGCCAGCAGCTTAGACCGACAGGGGGCGTTCGAGCAGTACTTC

D: TRBD1
V: TRBV19
size: .
J: TRBJ1-5
CDR3: CASSNQGAVQPQHF
DNA: TGTGCCAGTAGTAATCAGGGGGCGGTTCAGCCCCAGCATTTT

D: TRBD1
V: TRBV11-2
size: many
J: TRBJ1-1
CDR3: CASSSGQGSTEAFF
DNA: TGTGCCAGCAGCAGTGGACAGGGAAGCACTGAAGCTTTCTTT

D: .
V: TRBV7-9
size: .
J: TRBJ2-5
CDR3: CASSPQERPATQYF
DNA: TGTGCCAGCAGCCCCCAAGAGCGGCCAGCGACCCAGTACTTC

D: TRBD1
V: TRBV7-7
size: .
J: TRBJ2-2
CDR3: CASSRGQGGTGELFF
DNA: TGTGCTAGCAGCCGGGGACAGGGAGGCACCGGGGAGCTGTTTTTT

D: .
V: TRBV21-1
size: .
J: TRBJ1-1
CDR3: CASSKHVPITLEAFF
DNA: TGTGCCAGCAGCAAGCACGTCCCGATTACCCTAGAAGCTTTCTTT

D: .
V: TRBV10-3
size: .
J: TRBJ2-7
CDR3: CAIRTGLDEQYF
DNA: TGTGCCATTCGGACTGGCTTGGACGAGCAGTACTTC

D: .
V: TRBV25-1
size: .
J: TRBJ1-6
CDR3: CASRVLNSPLHF
DNA: TGTGCCAGCCGAGTCTTGAATTCACCCCTCCACTTT

D: .
V: TRBV5-1
size: .
J: TRBJ2-5
CDR3: CASSLVQGKGEETQYF
DNA: TGCGCCAGCAGCTTGGTACAGGGCAAAGGGGAAGAGACCCAGTACTTC

D: .
V: TRBV12-3/TRBV12-4
size: .
J: TRBJ2-2
CDR3: CASTTVIVGELFF
DNA: TGTGCCAGCACCACGGTGATTGTCGGGGAGCTGTTTTTT

D: .
V: TRBV10-3
size: .
J: TRBJ2-5
CDR3: CAVGVDQETQYF
DNA: TGTGCCGTGGGAGTTGATCAAGAGACCCAGTACTTC

D: TRBD1
V: TRBV5-6
size: .
J: TRBJ1-2
CDR3: CASSGDRGDGYTF
DNA: TGTGCCAGCAGCGGGGACAGGGGGGATGGCTACACCTTC